Each of the 20 T cell receptor beta chains below was sequenced from the same sample in a study of blood T cell repertoires in COVID-19. Sequencing used immunoSEQ multiplex PCR; TCRdb keeps in-frame clones, though not all of them. In the table there are over 150,000 clones, less than 80% of which are singletons. The source material was peripheral blood. Receptor source: a woman aged 45-59 years with acute or convalescent COVID-19.

This clone occurred once. This chain links TRBV7-2 with TRBJ2-1; 8 bases line up with TRBD2. V gave up 2 bases and J gave up 9 bases; unmatched junction bases: 9. CDR3 length equals 15 residues. The germline CDR1 and CDR2 sequences are SGHTA and FQGNSA. CDR3 in amino acids: CASSLRSGGPSEQFF. In nucleotides, the CDR3 is TGTGCCAGCAGCTTACGTTCGGGAGGGCCTTCTGAGCAGTTCTTC.

The genes are TRBV6-5 and TRBJ2-3; the match to TRBD2 covers 10 bases. Unmatched junction bases numbered 2, after V lost 6 bases and J lost 5 bases. Germline loops: CDR1 MNHEY, CDR2 SVGAGI. This CDR3 is built from 13 residues. The DNA for the CDR3 is TGTGCCAGCAGAGCGGGAGGGGTAGATACGCAGTATTTT. Protein sequence: CASRAGGVDTQYF.

V usage is TRBV30 and J usage is TRBJ1-5; D is perhaps TRBD1 (5 bases). Trimming left V 2 bases short and J 2 bases short, with 7 bases between. CDR3 length equals 13 residues. Germline V CDR1 and CDR2: GTSNPN, SVGIG (reference sequence). Here the CDR3 reads CAWSSGGNQPQHF. CDR3 nucleotide sequence: TGTGCCTGGAGTTCGGGGGGCAATCAGCCCCAGCATTTT.

The chain recombines TRBV9 with TRBJ1-3, with unresolved D. This CDR3 has 18 residues. Per the germline V gene, CDR1 is SGDLS and CDR2 is YYNGEE. Trimming took off 0 bases at V and 4 bases at J, with 20 bases between the two ends. The CDR3 loop reads CASSVEGNMGSRGNTIYF. CDR3 coding DNA: TGTGCCAGCAGCGTAGAGGGTAATATGGGGAGCAGGGGAAACACCATATATTTT.

This chain links TRBV24-1 with TRBJ2-1, with 10 bases that match TRBD1. The J segment lost 9 bases and the V segment lost 5 bases, leaving 9 bases of the junction unmatched. This CDR3 has 15 residues. Germline V gene lookup returns CDR1 KGHDR and CDR2 SFDVKD. DNA of the CDR3: TGTGCCACCAGTGGGGCAGGGACAGGGGAAATTGAGCAGTTCTTC. Translated, it gives CATSGAGTGEIEQFF.

The chain employs TRBV3-1 (or the pseudogene TRBV3-2) and TRBJ2-3, with TRBD2 matching 10 bases. The CDR3 is made up of 18 amino acids. V dropped 1 base and J dropped 1; count of bases not matched to a gene: 8. Per germline, CDR1 LGHDT and CDR2 YNNKEL (reference sequence). CDR3 sequence: CASSQGQREGRCTDTQYF. In DNA form, the CDR3 reads TGTGCCAGCAGCCAAGGGCAGCGGGAGGGCCGGTGCACAGATACGCAGTATTTT.

This clone has a single count. The chain is built from TRBV6-5 and TRBJ1-6; unclear D gene. Trimming pared 2 bases from V and 10 bases from J, leaving 9 bases between. Germline V CDR1 and CDR2: MNHEY, SVGAGI. This CDR3 spans 13 amino acids. CDR3 loop: CASSYEGPSPLHF. In nucleotides, the CDR3 is TGTGCCAGCAGTTACGAGGGTCCGTCACCCCTCCACTTT.

This clone was counted a single time. The chain has TRBV18 and TRBJ2-1, with 11 bases lining up with TRBD2. Germline lookup yields CDR1 KGHSH and CDR2 LQKENI. J lost 5 bases, V lost 1 base, and 7 bases had no gene match. This CDR3 is built from 17 residues. CDR3 protein: CASSPRTSGGPHNEQFF. Here the CDR3 DNA reads TGTGCCAGCTCACCACGTACTAGCGGGGGCCCGCACAATGAGCAGTTCTTC.

This chain links TRBV12-3 or TRBV12-4 with TRBJ1-1; D is unresolved. The CDR3 covers 12 residues. V lost 1 base, J lost 11 bases, and 11 bases lay in between. In nucleotides, the CDR3 is TGTGCCAGCAGTTTAGGGCCCGCGGGTGCTTTCTTT. It yields the protein CASSLGPAGAFF.

The CDR3: CASSSQRLNEKLFF. For the CDR3, the DNA is TGTGCCAGCAGCTCCCAACGACTTAATGAAAAACTGTTTTTT. This sequence joins TRBV28 and TRBJ1-4; no definite D call. V was cut by 6 bases and J by 4 bases, with 12 bases left in between. Per the germline V gene, CDR1 is MDHEN and CDR2 is SYDVKM. The CDR3 covers 14 residues.

V and J are TRBV19 and TRBJ1-5, with a possible D match to TRBD1 (5 bases). The CDR3 extends over 15 amino acids. Germline values: CDR1 LNHDA, CDR2 SQIVND (reference sequence). The germline V and J ends were trimmed by 0 bases and 4 bases, with 10 bases remaining between them. The CDR3 region has the DNA TGTGCCAGTAGTATAGATCGTCGACAGAATCAGCCCCAGCATTTT. It translates to CASSIDRRQNQPQHF.

This clone was recorded a few times. CDR3 DNA: TGTGCCGCCGGCGGACGGGGGGGCTACGAGCAGTACTTC. Its protein is CAAGGRGGYEQYF. The chain is built from TRBV24-1 and TRBJ2-7, with 8 bases lining up with TRBD2. From germline, CDR1 is KGHDR and CDR2 SFDVKD. This CDR3 is 13 amino acids long. V shed 12 bases and J 3 bases; nucleotides not matched to a gene: 9.

The rearrangement joins TRBV4-1 to TRBJ2-1, with TRBD2 matching over 7 bases. The CDR3 contains 15 residues. CDR1 is MGHRA, CDR2 YSYEKL, per germline. After removal of 3 bases from V and 3 bases from J, the junction contained 5 bases not matched to a gene. The CDR3 DNA reads as TGCGCCAGCAGCCAGGGGAGCGGGGTCTACAATGAGCAGTTCTTC. It codes for CASSQGSGVYNEQFF.

This chain links TRBV6-6 with TRBJ2-7; no clear D gene. This CDR3 has 14 residues. Germline CDR1 and CDR2: MNHNY and SVGAGI (reference sequence). V shed 10 bases and J shed 0 bases, with 16 bases lying between them. CDR3: CATVNPEYSYEQYF. The DNA for the CDR3 is TGTGCCACCGTCAACCCGGAGTACTCCTACGAGCAGTACTTC.

The rearrangement joins TRBV3-1 (or the pseudogene TRBV3-2) to TRBJ1-1, with D possibly being TRBD1 (5 bases). There are 15 residues in the CDR3. Trimming removed 1 base from V and 0 bases from J, with 9 bases in between. Germline-derived CDR1 and CDR2 are LGHDT and YNNKEL (reference sequence). The CDR3, as DNA: TGTGCCAGCAGCCAAGTAAGGGGAATGAACACTGAAGCTTTCTTT. It is translated as CASSQVRGMNTEAFF.

In this sample, this clone turned up once. V gene TRBV11-2 combines with J gene TRBJ1-2; a weak D match, TRBD1 (6 bases). V was trimmed by 8 bases and J by 7 bases, leaving 14 bases between them. CDR1 and CDR2 from the germline V gene are SGHAT and FQNNGV. This CDR3 is built from 12 residues. CDR3 coding DNA: TGTGCCAGCGCCGTCCAGGGGCCTGGCTACACCTTC. It specifies CASAVQGPGYTF.

J is TRBJ2-3 and V is TRBV10-3; TRBD1 might be the D (5 bases). Germline CDR1 reads ENHRY; CDR2 reads SYGVKD. The CDR3 contains 16 residues. V was trimmed by 0 bases and J by 2 bases, leaving 12 bases between them. This CDR3 is CAISESGVRNTDTQYF. The CDR3 coding sequence is TGTGCCATCAGTGAGTCAGGGGTCAGGAACACAGATACGCAGTATTTT.

The V gene is TRBV5-4, the J gene TRBJ2-2, with D hard to call. Germline V gene lookup returns CDR1 SGHNT and CDR2 YYREEE (reference sequence). Between the trimmed V and J ends, which lost 3 bases and 4 bases, there was a span of 13 bases. This CDR3 is built from 15 residues. The DNA of the CDR3 is TGTGCCAGCAGCTCTAAGTCGGGTCCCACCGGGGAGCTGTTTTTT. It translates to CASSSKSGPTGELFF.

This clone was counted a few times. The V gene is TRBV7-6, the J gene TRBJ1-6; 8 bases match TRBD1. J gave up 11 bases and V 5 bases, and 5 bases lay outside the gene matches. CDR3 length: 13 residues. Germline CDR1 SGHVS, CDR2 FNYEAQ. The CDR3 bases are TGTGCCAGCAGCCCGGGACAGGTTGCACCCCTCCACTTT. Its protein product is CASSPGQVAPLHF.

This chain uses TRBV12-3 or TRBV12-4 with TRBJ2-7; D uncertain. Between the trimmed V and J ends, which lost 5 bases and 5 bases, there was a span of 7 bases. The CDR3 runs 11 residues. CDR3 DNA sequence: TGTGCCAGCAGTCAATTCCACGAGCAGTACTTC. It is translated as CASSQFHEQYF.